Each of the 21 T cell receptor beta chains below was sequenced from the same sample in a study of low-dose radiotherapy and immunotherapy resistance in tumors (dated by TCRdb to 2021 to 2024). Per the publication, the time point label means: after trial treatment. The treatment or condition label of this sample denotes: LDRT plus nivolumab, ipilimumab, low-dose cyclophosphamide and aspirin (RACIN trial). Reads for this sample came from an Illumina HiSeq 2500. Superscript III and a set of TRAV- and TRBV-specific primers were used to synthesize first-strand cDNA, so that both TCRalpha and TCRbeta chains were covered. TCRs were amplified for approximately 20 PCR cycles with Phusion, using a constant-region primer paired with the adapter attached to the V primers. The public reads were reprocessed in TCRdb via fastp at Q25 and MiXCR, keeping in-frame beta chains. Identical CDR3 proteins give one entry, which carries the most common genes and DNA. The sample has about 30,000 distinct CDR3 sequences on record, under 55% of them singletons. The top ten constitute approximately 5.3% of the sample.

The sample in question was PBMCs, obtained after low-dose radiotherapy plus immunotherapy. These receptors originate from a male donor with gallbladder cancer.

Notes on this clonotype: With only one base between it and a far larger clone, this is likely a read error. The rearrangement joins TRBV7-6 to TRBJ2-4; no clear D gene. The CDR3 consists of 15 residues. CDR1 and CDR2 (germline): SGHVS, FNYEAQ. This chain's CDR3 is CDSSPPELAKNIQYF. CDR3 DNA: TGTGACAGCAGCCCCCCCGAGCTAGCCAAAAACATTCAGTACTTC.

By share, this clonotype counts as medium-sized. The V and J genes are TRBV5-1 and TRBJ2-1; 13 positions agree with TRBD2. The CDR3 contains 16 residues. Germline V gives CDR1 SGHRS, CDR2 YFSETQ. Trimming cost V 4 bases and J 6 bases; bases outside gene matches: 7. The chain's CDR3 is CASSPPGTSGINEQFF. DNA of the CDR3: TGCGCCAGCAGCCCCCCCGGGACTAGCGGGATCAATGAGCAGTTCTTC.

This CDR3 is CASSFSYQETQYF. CDR3 sequence (DNA): TGTGCCAGCAGCTTTTCATACCAAGAGACCCAGTACTTC. The V call is TRBV5-6, the J call TRBJ2-5; no clear D. Between the trimmed V and J ends, which lost 2 bases and 0 bases, there was a span of 5 bases. The CDR3 loop spans 13 amino acids. CDR1 is SGHDT, CDR2 YYEEEE, per germline.

CDR3 coding DNA: TGTGCCAGCTCACCAAACGCAGATTACAATGAGCAGTTCTTC. This encodes CASSPNADYNEQFF. V is TRBV18 and J is TRBJ2-1; D remains ambiguous. The CDR3 extends over 14 amino acids. V lost 2 bases to trimming and J lost 4 bases, with 9 bases between them. CDR1 is KGHSH, CDR2 LQKENI, per germline.

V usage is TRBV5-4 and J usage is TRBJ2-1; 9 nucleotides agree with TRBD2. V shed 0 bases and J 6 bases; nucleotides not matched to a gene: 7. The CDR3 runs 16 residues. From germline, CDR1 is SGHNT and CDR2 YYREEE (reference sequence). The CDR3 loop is CASSLDRSSGTNEQFF. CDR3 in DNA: TGTGCCAGCAGCTTGGATAGGTCTAGCGGGACCAATGAGCAGTTCTTC.

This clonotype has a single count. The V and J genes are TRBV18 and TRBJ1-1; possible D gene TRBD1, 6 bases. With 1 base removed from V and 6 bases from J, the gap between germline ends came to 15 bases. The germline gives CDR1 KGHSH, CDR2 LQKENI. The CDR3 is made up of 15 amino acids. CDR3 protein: CASSPRDNKGAEAFF. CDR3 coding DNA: TGTGCCAGCTCACCACGAGACAACAAGGGGGCTGAAGCTTTCTTT.

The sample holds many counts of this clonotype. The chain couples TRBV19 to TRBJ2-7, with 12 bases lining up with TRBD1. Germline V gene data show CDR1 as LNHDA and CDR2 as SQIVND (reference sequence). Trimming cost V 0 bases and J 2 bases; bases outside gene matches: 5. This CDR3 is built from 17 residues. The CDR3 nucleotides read TGTGCCAGTAGTATAGATCCGGGGACAGGGGGCACCTACGAGCAGTACTTC. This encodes CASSIDPGTGGTYEQYF.

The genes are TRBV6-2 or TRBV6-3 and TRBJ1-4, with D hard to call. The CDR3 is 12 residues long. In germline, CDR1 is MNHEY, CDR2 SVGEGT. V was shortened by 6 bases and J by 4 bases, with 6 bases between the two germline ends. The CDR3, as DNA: TGTGCCAGCAGAGAGTATAATGAAAAACTGTTTTTT. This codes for CASREYNEKLFF.

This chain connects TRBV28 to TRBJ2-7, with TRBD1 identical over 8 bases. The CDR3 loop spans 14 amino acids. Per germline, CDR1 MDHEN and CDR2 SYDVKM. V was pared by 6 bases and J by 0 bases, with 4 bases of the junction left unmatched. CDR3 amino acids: CASRRDRSSYEQYF. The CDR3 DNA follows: TGTGCCAGCAGGAGGGACAGGTCCTCCTACGAGCAGTACTTC.

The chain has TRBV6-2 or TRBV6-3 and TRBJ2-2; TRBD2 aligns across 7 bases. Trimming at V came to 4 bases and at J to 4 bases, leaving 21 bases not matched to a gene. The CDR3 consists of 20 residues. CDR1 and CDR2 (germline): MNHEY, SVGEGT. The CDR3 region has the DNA TGTGCCAGCAGTTGGTCCGCACTTAACAGCGGGAACTTCGGCACCGGGGAGCTGTTTTTT. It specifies CASSWSALNSGNFGTGELFF.

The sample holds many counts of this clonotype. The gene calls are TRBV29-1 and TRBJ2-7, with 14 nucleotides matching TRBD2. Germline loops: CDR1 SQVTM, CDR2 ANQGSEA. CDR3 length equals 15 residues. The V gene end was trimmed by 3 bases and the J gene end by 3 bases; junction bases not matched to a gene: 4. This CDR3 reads CSVDGLAGGLYEQYF. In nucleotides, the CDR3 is TGCAGCGTTGACGGACTAGCGGGAGGACTCTACGAGCAGTACTTC.

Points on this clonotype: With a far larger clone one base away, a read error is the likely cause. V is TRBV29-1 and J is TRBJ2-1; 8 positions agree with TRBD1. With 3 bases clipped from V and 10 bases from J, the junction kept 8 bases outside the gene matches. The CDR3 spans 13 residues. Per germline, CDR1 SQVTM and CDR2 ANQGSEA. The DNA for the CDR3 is TGCAGCGTTGATTTAGGACAGGGTTACGAGCAGTTCTTC. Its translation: CSVDLGQGYEQFF.

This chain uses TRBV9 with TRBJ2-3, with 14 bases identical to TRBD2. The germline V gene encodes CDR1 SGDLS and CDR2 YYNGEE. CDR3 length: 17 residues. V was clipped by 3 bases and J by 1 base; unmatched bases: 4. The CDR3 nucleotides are TGTGCCAGCAGCGGGACTAGCGGGGGGACCGGCACAGATACGCAGTATTTT. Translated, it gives CASSGTSGGTGTDTQYF. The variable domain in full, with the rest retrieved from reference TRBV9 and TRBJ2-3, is DSGVTQTPKHLITATGQRVTLRCSPRSGDLSVYWYQQSLDQGLQFLIQYYNGEERAKGNILERFSAQQFPDLHSELNLSSLELGDSALYFCASSGTSGGTGTDTQYFGPGTRLTVL.

DNA of the CDR3: TGTGCCAGCAGCCCGCCGGACGGACACACAGATACGCAGTATTTT. Translating it yields CASSPPDGHTDTQYF. The J gene is TRBJ2-3, the V gene TRBV5-6, with D tentatively TRBD1 (5 bases). Germline lookup yields CDR1 SGHDT and CDR2 YYEEEE. Trimming took 4 bases from V and 2 from J, leaving 14 bases between them. This CDR3 spans 15 amino acids.

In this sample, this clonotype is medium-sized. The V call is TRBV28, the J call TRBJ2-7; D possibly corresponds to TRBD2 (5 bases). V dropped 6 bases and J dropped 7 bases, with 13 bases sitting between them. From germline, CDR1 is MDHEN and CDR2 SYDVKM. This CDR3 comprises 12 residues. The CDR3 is CASSNTRGEQYF. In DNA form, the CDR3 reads TGTGCCAGCAGCAACACCCGAGGGGAGCAGTACTTC.

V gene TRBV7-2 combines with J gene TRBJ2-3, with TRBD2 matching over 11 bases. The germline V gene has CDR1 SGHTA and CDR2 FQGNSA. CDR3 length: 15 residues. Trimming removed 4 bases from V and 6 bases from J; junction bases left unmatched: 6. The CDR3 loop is CASSSRLAGGDTQYF. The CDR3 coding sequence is TGTGCCAGCAGCTCTCGCTTAGCGGGAGGGGATACGCAGTATTTT.

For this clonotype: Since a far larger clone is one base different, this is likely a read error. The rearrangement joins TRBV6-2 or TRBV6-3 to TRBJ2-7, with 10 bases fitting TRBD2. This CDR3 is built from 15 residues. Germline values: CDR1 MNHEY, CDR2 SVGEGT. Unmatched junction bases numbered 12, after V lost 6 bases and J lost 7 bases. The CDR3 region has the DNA TGTGCCAGCAGAGAAGCAGCGGGGGGGTACAATGAGCAGTACTTC. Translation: CASREAAGGYNEQYF.

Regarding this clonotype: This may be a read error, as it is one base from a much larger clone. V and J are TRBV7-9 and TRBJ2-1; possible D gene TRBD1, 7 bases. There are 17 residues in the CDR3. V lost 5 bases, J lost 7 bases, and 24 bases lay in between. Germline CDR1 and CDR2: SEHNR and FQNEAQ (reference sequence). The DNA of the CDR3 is TGTGCCAGCAGCGCAACCTTAAACAGGGGCGGGGAAAATGAGCAGTTCTTC. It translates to CASSATLNRGGENEQFF. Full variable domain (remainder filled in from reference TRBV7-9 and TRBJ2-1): DTGVSQNPRHKITKRGQNVTFRCDPISEHNRLYWYRQTLGQGPEFLTYFQNEAQLEKSRLLSDRFSAERPKGSFSTLEIQRTEQGDSAMYLCASSATLNRGGENEQFFGPGTRLTVL.

The CDR3 DNA follows: TGTGCCAGCAGTGAGCCTCGCGGGAGGCGGGATGAGCAGTTCTTC. Translation gives CASSEPRGRRDEQFF. The chain joins TRBV28 to TRBJ2-1; 8 bases line up with TRBD2. Germline V gene data show CDR1 as MDHEN and CDR2 as SYDVKM. The CDR3 runs to 15 residues. V lost 5 bases to trimming and J lost 8 bases; unmatched junction nucleotides: 11.

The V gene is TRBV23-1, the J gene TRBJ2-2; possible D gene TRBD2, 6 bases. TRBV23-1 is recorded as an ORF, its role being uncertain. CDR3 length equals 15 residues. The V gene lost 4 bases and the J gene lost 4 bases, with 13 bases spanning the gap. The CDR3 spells CASSPEGLSTGELFF. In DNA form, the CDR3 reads TGCGCCAGCAGTCCAGAGGGACTCAGCACCGGGGAGCTGTTTTTT.

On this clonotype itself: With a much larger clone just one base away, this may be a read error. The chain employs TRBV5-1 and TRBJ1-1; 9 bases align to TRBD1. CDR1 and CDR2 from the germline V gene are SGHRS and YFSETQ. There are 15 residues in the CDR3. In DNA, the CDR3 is TGCGCCTGCAGCGTCGGACAGGGGATAGACACTGAAGCTTTCTTT. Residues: CACSVGQGIDTEAFF.